The next 7 T cell receptor beta chains were all read from a single sample in a study of cytomegalovirus exposure and HLA in healthy donors. This PCR relied on a set of 60 Vbeta primers and 13 Jbeta primers. Data came from immunoSEQ multiplex PCR; TCRdb stores just in-frame clones and leaves some out. Found here are under 200,000 clones, more than 75% of them singletons; the top ten hold roughly 2.5%. The sequencing sample was made of PBMCs. The origin of the receptors is a young man in good health and CMV-seropositive.

The gene calls are TRBV13 and TRBJ2-5, with D possibly being TRBD1 (6 bases). From germline, CDR1 is PRHDT and CDR2 FYEKMQ (reference sequence). V was cut by 2 bases and J by 0 bases, with 10 bases left in between. There are 15 residues in the CDR3. The CDR3 is CASSLFGQYQETQYF. Written as DNA, the CDR3 is TGTGCCAGCAGCTTATTCGGACAGTACCAAGAGACCCAGTACTTC.

The chain carries TRBV7-9 and TRBJ1-2; D gene unclear. Trimming cost V 5 bases and J 0 bases, with 13 bases left between them. This CDR3 is 15 amino acids long. The V gene's germline CDR1 is SEHNR and CDR2 FQNEAQ (reference sequence). CDR3 sequence (DNA): TGTGCCAGCAGCCCCCGGGAGGGCCCTAACTATGGCTACACCTTC. It encodes CASSPREGPNYGYTF. Based on the CDR3 plus reference TRBV7-9 and TRBJ1-2, the full variable domain is DTGVSQNPRHKITKRGQNVTFRCDPISEHNRLYWYRQTLGQGPEFLTYFQNEAQLEKSRLLSDRFSAERPKGSFSTLEIQRTEQGDSAMYLCASSPREGPNYGYTFGSGTRLTVV.

The chain has TRBV14 and TRBJ2-4; 7 bases agree with TRBD2. V shed 3 bases, J shed 9 bases, and the junction held 5 bases outside the gene matches. Germline CDR1 is SGHDN and CDR2 is FVKESK. CDR3 size: 13 residues. The CDR3 spells CASSHTGTTIQYF. In DNA, the CDR3 is TGTGCCAGCAGCCACACCGGGACTACCATTCAGTACTTC.

CDR3 nucleotides: TGTGCCAGCAGCTCCAAGAGCGGGAGGGCCTCGGGAGAGCAGTTCTTC. Protein: CASSSKSGRASGEQFF. The rearrangement links TRBV7-8 to TRBJ2-1; 10 nucleotides align to TRBD2. In germline, CDR1 is SGHVS, CDR2 FQNEAQ. After removal of 4 bases from V and 10 bases from J, the junction contained 13 bases not matched to a gene. The CDR3 has 16 residues.

This clone was detected only a few times. This rearrangement joins TRBV7-9 to TRBJ1-1; D remains ambiguous. This CDR3 spans 13 amino acids. Looked up from germline, CDR1 is SEHNR and CDR2 is FQNEAQ (reference sequence). V was shortened by 4 bases and J by 1 base, with 7 bases between the two germline ends. The CDR3 loop is CASSYTPNTEAFF. The CDR3 DNA is TGTGCCAGCAGCTATACTCCGAACACTGAAGCTTTCTTT.

The chain carries TRBV19 and TRBJ2-5; the match to TRBD1 covers 7 bases. Germline CDR1 is LNHDA and CDR2 is SQIVND (reference sequence). The CDR3 is 13 amino acids. With V trimmed by 5 bases and J by 7 bases, 7 bases remained unmatched. The CDR3: CASSVDRPGTQYF. The CDR3 nucleotides read TGTGCCAGTAGTGTGGACAGGCCCGGGACCCAGTACTTC.

The chain recombines TRBV25-1 with TRBJ2-7, with TRBD1 matching 9 bases. The CDR3 spans 15 residues. Germline CDR1 is MGHDK and CDR2 is SYGVNS. Germline trimming cut 1 base from V and 6 bases from J; bases unmatched to any gene: 7. In DNA form, the CDR3 reads TGTGCCAGCAGTGAATCAGGGACAGGGTTCCGCGAGCAGTACGTC. It is translated as CASSESGTGFREQYV.